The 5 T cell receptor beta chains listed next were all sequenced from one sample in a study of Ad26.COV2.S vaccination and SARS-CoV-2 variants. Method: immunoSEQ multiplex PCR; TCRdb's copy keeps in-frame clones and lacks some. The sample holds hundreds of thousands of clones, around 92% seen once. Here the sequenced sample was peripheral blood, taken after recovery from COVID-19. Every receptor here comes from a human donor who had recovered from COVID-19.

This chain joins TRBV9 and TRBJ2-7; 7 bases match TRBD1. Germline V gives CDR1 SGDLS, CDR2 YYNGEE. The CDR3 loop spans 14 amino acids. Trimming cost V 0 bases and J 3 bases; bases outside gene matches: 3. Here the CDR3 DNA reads TGTGCCAGCAGCGTAGGGGACAGAGTCTACGAGCAGTACTTC. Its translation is CASSVGDRVYEQYF.

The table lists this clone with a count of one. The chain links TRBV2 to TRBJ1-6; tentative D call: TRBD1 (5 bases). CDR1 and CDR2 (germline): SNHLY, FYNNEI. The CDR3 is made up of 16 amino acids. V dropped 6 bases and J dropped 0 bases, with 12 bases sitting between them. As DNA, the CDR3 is TGTGCCAGCAGGGGGGACCTCAGCTCCTATAATTCACCCCTCCACTTT. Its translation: CASRGDLSSYNSPLHF. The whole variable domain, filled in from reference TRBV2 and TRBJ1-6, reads EPEVTQTPSHQVTQMGQEVILRCVPISNHLYFYWYRQILGQKVEFLVSFYNNEISEKSEIFDDQFSVERPDGSNFTLKIRSTKLEDSAMYFCASRGDLSSYNSPLHFGNGTRLTVT.

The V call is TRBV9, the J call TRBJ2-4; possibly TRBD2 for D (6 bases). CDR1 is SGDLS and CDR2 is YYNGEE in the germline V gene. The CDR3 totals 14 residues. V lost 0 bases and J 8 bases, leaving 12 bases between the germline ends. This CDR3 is CASSVEPGGDIQYF. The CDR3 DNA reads TGTGCCAGCAGCGTAGAACCAGGCGGGGACATTCAGTACTTC.

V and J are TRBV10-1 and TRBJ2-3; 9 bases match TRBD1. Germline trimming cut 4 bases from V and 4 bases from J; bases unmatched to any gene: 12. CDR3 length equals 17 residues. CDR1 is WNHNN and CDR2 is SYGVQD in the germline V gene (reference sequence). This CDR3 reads CASSAEDGTGSPDTQYF. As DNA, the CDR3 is TGCGCCAGCAGTGCGGAGGACGGGACAGGGTCCCCAGATACGCAGTATTTT.

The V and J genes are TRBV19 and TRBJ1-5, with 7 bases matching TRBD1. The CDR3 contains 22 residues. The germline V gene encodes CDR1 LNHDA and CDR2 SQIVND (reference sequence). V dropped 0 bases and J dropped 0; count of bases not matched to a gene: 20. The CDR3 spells CASSIDPYRDRVTLYSNQPQHF. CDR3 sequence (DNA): TGTGCCAGTAGTATAGATCCCTACAGAGACAGGGTGACCCTTTATAGCAATCAGCCCCAGCATTTT.